These 6 T cell receptor beta chains came from one sample sequenced in a study of read filtering for tumor transcriptome and immune sequencing. Molecular barcoded adaptors covering alpha/delta and beta/gamma chains were used on roughly 370 ng RNA. One entry per CDR3 protein results from TCRdb running MiXCR on the reads. Of some 50,000 distinct CDR3 sequences in the sample, around 21% were seen once. Material: a population of CD138-negative cells sorted from bone marrow. The origin of the receptors is a donor at least 40 years old with multiple myeloma.

Of note for this clonotype: One end of the junction is discordant with germline, which a read error may explain. The chain uses TRBV28 and TRBJ2-5, with a possible D match to TRBD2 (6 bases). The CDR3 is 13 amino acids. Germline V CDR1 and CDR2: MDHEN, SYDVKM. CDR3 DNA: TGTGCCAGCCGTAAGGGACTGCAAGAGGCCCAGTACTTC. This codes for CASRKGLQEAQYF.

Turning to this clonotype: This may stem from a read error, because a much larger clone lies one nucleotide away. This sequence joins TRBV20-1 and TRBJ2-2, with D tentatively TRBD1 (10 bases). Per germline, CDR1 DFQATT and CDR2 SNEGSKA (reference sequence). The CDR3 is 13 residues long. V was shortened by 7 bases and J by 12 bases, with 21 bases between the two germline ends. CDR3 amino acids: CSVWLAGQGKLFF. CDR3 in DNA: TGCAGTGTGTGGCTAGCGGGACAGGGGAAGCTGTTTTTT.

This clonotype was found a few times. Given a much more abundant clone one base away, this may be a read error. This rearrangement joins TRBV14 to TRBJ2-5; a possible D gene is TRBD1 (5 bases). The length of the CDR3 is 12 residues. The V and J ends lost 1 base and 9 bases respectively, with 9 bases between them. Germline-derived CDR1 and CDR2 are SGHDN and FVKESK. The CDR3 here is CASSQGGQAQYF. Written as DNA, the CDR3 is TGTGCCAGCAGCCAAGGTGGACAAGCCCAGTACTTC.

The sample holds a few counts of this clonotype. One base away lies a much larger clone, so this may be a sequencing read error. The chain links TRBV28 to TRBJ1-1; a weak D match, TRBD1 (6 bases). Trimming shortened V by 5 bases and J by 4 bases, and 17 bases separated the two germline ends. From germline, CDR1 is MDHEN and CDR2 SYDVKM. The CDR3 runs 15 residues. CDR3 residues: CASSLEGGRITEAFF. In DNA, the CDR3 is TGTGCCAGCAGTCTTGAAGGGGGGCGGATCACTGAAGCTTTCTTT.

A few counts support this clonotype. V usage is TRBV7-3 and J usage is TRBJ2-7; D remains unclear. CDR3 size: 15 residues. Per germline, CDR1 SGHTA and CDR2 FQGTGA. The V end was cut by 1 base, the J end by 5 bases, with 15 bases between. The CDR3 DNA reads TGTGCCAGCAGCTTAATGGCTAACCCTCGGGACGAGCAGTACTTC. This translates into CASSLMANPRDEQYF. The variable domain in full, with the rest retrieved from reference TRBV7-3 and TRBJ2-7, is GAGVSQTPSNKVTEKGKYVELRCDPISGHTALYWYRQSLGQGPEFLIYFQGTGAADDSGLPNDRFFAVRPEGSVSTLKIQRTERGDSAVYLCASSLMANPRDEQYFGPGTRLTVT.

Of note for this clonotype: This may be a read error, as it is one base from a much larger clone. The chain employs TRBV20-1 and TRBJ1-5; maybe TRBD1 (6 bases). Trimming shortened V by 1 base and J by 2 bases, and 18 bases separated the two germline ends. This CDR3 region has 17 residues. Germline CDR1 is DFQATT and CDR2 is SNEGSKA (reference sequence). The CDR3 coding sequence is TGCAGTGCTAGAGTCCCCCCAGGGGCGCCTGGCAATCAGCCCCAGCATTTT. Protein sequence: CSARVPPGAPGNQPQHF.